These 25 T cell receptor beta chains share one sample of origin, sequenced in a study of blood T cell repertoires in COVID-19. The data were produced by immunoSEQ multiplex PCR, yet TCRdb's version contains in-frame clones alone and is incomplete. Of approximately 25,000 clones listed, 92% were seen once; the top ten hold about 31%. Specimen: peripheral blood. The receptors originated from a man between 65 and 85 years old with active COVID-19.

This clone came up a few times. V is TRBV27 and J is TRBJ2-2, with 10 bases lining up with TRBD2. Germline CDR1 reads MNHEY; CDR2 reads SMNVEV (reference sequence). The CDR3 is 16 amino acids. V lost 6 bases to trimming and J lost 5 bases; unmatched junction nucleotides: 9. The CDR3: CASSRLAGEGTGELFF. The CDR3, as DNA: TGTGCCAGCAGCCGCCTAGCGGGAGAAGGTACCGGGGAGCTGTTTTTT.

This CDR3 is CASSEQGAASPLHF. For the CDR3, the DNA is TGTGCCAGCAGTGAACAGGGGGCGGCTTCACCCCTCCACTTT. The chain employs TRBV2 and TRBJ1-6, with TRBD1 matching 8 bases. The CDR3 extends over 14 amino acids. With V trimmed by 2 bases and J by 9 bases, 3 bases remained unmatched. Germline-derived CDR1 and CDR2 are SNHLY and FYNNEI.

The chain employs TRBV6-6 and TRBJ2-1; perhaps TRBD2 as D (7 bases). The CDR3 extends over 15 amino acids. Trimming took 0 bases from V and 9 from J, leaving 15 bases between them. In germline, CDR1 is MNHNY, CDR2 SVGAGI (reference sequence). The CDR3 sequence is CASSYSEGGAGEQFF. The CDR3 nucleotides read TGTGCCAGCAGTTACTCTGAGGGGGGGGCCGGTGAGCAGTTCTTC.

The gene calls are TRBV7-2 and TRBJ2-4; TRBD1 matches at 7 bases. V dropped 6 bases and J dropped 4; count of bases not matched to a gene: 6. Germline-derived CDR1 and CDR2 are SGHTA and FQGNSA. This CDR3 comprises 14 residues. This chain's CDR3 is CASRGDRGKNIQYF. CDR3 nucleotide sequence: TGTGCCAGCAGGGGGGACAGAGGTAAAAACATTCAGTACTTC. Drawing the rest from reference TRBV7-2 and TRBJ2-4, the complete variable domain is GAGVSQSPSNKVTEKGKDVELRCDPISGHTALYWYRQSLGQGLEFLIYFQGNSAPDKSGLPSDRFSAERTGGSVSTLTIQRTQQEDSAVYLCASRGDRGKNIQYFGAGTRLSVL.

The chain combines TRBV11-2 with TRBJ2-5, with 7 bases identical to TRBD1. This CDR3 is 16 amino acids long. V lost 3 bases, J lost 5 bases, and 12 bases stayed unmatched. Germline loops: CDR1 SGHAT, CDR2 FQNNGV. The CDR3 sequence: CASSLRALGQMETQYF. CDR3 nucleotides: TGTGCCAGCAGCTTGAGGGCCCTGGGACAGATGGAGACCCAGTACTTC.

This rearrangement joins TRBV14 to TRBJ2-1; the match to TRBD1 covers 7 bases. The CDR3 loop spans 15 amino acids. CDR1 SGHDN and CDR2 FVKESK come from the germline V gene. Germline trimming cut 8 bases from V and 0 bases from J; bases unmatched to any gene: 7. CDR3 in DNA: TGTGCCAGCGGTAGGGGGCTGGCCTCCTACAATGAGCAGTTCTTC. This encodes CASGRGLASYNEQFF.

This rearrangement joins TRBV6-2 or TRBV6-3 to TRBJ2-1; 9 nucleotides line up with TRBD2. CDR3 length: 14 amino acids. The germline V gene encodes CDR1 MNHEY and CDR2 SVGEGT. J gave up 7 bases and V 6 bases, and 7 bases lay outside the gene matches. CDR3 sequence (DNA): TGTGCCAGCAGCTCCGGACTAGCGCATAATGAGCAGTTCTTC. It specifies CASSSGLAHNEQFF.

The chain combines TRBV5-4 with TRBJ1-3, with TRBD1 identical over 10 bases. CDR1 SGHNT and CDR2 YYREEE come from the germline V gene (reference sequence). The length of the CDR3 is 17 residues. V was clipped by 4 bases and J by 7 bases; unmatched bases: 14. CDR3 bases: TGTGCCAGCAGCCGAGGACAGGGGGGGAACCGCGGGAACACCATATATTTT. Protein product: CASSRGQGGNRGNTIYF.

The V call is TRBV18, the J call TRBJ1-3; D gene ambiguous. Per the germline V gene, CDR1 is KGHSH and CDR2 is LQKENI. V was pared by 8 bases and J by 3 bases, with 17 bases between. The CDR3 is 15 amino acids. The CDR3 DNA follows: TGTGCCAGCCTACTCACCGGTGGGCGTGGAAACACCATATATTTT. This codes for CASLLTGGRGNTIYF.

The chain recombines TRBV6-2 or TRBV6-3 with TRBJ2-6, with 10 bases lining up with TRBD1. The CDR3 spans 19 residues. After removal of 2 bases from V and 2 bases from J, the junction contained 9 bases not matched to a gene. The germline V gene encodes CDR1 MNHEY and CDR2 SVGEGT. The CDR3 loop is CASSYGGDRGFAGANVLTF. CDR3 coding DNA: TGTGCCAGCAGTTACGGTGGGGACAGGGGCTTCGCTGGGGCCAACGTCCTGACTTTC.

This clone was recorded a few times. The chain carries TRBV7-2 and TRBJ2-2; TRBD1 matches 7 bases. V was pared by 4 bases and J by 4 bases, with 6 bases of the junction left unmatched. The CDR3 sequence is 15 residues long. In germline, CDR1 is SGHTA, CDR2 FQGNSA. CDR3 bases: TGTGCCAGCAGCTCAAAAGACAGGGTCACCGGGGAGCTGTTTTTT. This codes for CASSSKDRVTGELFF.

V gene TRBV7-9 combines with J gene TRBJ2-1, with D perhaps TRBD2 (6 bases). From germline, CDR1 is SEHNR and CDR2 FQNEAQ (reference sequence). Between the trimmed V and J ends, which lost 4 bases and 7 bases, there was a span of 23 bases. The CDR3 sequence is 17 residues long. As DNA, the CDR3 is TGTGCCAGCAGCTCCCCCCTAAATAGCGGCCCCATGAATGAGCAGTTCTTC. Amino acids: CASSSPLNSGPMNEQFF.

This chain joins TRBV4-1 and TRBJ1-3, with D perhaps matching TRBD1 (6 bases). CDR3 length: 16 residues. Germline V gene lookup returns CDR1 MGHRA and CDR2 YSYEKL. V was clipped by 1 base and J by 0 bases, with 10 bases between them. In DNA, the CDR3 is TGCGCCAGCAGCCAAGGCAGGGGCTACTCTGGAAACACCATATATTTT. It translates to CASSQGRGYSGNTIYF.

The CDR3 spells CASSRTASYEQYF. The CDR3 DNA sequence: TGTGCCAGCAGCCGGACAGCTTCCTACGAGCAGTACTTC. V and J are TRBV2 and TRBJ2-7; weak D call: TRBD1 (6 bases). Germline V gene lookup returns CDR1 SNHLY and CDR2 FYNNEI. CDR3 length equals 13 residues. Between the trimmed V and J ends, which lost 6 bases and 1 base, there was a span of 10 bases.

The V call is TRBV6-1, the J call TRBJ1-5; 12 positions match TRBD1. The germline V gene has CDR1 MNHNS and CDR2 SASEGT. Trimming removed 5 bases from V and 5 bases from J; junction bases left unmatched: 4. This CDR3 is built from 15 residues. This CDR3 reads CASSSGQGAHQPQHF. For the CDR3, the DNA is TGTGCCAGCAGTTCGGGACAGGGGGCGCATCAGCCCCAGCATTTT.

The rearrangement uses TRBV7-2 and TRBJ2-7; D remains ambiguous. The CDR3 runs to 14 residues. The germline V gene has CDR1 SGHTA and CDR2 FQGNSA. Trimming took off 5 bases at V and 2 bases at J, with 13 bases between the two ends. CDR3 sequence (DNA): TGTGCCAGCAGCCTGACACCAGGCACCTACGAGCAGTACTTC. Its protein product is CASSLTPGTYEQYF.

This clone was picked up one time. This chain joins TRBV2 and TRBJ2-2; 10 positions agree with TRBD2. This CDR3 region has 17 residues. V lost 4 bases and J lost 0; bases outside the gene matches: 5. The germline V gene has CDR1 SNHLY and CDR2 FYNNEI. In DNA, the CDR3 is TGTGCCAGCAGTGTGTCTAGCGGGGGCCCGAACACCGGGGAGCTGTTTTTT. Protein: CASSVSSGGPNTGELFF.

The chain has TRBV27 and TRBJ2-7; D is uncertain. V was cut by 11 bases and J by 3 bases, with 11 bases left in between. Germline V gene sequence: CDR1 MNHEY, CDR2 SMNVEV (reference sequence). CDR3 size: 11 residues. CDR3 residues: CARLEFYEQYF. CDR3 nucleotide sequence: TGTGCCCGTCTTGAGTTCTACGAGCAGTACTTC.

CDR3 DNA: TGCAGCGTTGAACGTTGGGGGGGCGGCTACACCTTC. Residues: CSVERWGGGYTF. V is TRBV29-1 and J is TRBJ1-2; the D gene is possibly TRBD1 (6 bases). From germline, CDR1 is SQVTM and CDR2 ANQGSEA. This CDR3 contains 12 residues. The germline V and J ends were trimmed by 2 bases and 8 bases, with 12 bases remaining between them.

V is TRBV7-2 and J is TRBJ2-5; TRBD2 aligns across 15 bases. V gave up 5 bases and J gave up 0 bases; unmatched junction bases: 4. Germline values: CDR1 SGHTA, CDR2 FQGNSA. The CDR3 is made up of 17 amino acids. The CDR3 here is CASSHGLAGGYQETQYF. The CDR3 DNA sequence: TGTGCCAGCAGCCACGGACTAGCGGGGGGGTACCAAGAGACCCAGTACTTC.

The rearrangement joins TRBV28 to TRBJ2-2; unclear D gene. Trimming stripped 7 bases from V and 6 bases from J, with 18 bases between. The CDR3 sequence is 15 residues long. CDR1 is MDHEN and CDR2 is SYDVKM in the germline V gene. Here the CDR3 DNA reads TGTGCCAGCACCCCACCCGCATCCTCAGCCGGGGAGCTGTTTTTT. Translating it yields CASTPPASSAGELFF.

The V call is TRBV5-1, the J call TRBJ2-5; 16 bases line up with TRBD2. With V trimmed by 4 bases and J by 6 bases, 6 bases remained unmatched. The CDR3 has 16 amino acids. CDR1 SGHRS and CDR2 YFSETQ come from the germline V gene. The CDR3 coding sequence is TGCGCCAGCAGCCCGGGACTAGCGGGGGGGCAAAAGACCCAGTACTTC. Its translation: CASSPGLAGGQKTQYF.

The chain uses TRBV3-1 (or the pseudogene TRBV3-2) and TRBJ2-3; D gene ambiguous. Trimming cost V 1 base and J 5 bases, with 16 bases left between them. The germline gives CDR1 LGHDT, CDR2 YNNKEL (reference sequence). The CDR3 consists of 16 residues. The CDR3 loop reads CASSQGNVALEDTQYF. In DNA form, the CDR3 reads TGTGCCAGCAGCCAAGGGAACGTAGCCCTTGAAGATACGCAGTATTTT.

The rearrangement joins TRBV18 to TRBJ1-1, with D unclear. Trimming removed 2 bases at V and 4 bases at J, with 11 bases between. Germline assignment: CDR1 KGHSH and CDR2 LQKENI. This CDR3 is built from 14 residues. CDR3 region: CASSPIREATEAFF. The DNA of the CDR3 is TGTGCCAGCTCACCAATCCGGGAGGCCACTGAAGCTTTCTTT.

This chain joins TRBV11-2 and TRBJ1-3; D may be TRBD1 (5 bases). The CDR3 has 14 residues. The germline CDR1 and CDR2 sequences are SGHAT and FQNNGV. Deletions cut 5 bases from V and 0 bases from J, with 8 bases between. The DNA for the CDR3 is TGTGCCAGCAGCAAGACAGACTCTGGAAACACCATATATTTT. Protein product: CASSKTDSGNTIYF.